This TCR beta chain was sequenced for a study of CD8+CD57+ T cells in acquired aplastic anemia. Study-level information: Healthy-donor CD4+ cells averaged roughly 10.8 million reads. General observations from the study: Patients and controls shared some 30 CD8+ CDR3 sequences.

In regard to this clonotype: Its antigen is not identified.

Genomic DNA provided the template from which TCR beta VDJ and CDR3 profiles were obtained. TCRdb ran MiXCR on the reads and lists one entry per CDR3 protein. The profile shows 75,000 to 90,000 distinct CDR3 sequences, around 42% of them singletons. Germline lookup yields CDR1 MGHDK and CDR2 SYGVNS. Trimming removed 6 bases at V and 0 bases at J, with 6 bases between. CDR3 length: 14 residues. This receptor was identified in a human donor in good health, serving as a control. The sequenced material came from sorted CD4+, CD8+, or CD8+CD57+ T cells (not recorded which) from PBMCs. The chain couples TRBV25-1 to TRBJ2-6; D is unclear. Here the CDR3 DNA reads TGTGCCAGCAGCACGAACTCTGGGGCCAACGTCCTGACTTTC. Translation: CASSTNSGANVLTF.